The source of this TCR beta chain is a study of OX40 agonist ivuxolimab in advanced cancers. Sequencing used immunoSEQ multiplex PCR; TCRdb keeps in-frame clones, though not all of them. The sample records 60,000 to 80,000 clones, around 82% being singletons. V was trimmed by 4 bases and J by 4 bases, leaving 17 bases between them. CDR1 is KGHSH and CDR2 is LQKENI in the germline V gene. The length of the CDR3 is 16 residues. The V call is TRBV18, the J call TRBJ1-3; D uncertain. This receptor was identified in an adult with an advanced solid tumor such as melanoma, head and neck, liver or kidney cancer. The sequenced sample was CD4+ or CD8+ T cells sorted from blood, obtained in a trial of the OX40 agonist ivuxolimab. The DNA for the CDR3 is TGTGCCAGCTCACTCCACCCGGGAGGGTCCGGAAACACCATATATTTT. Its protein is CASSLHPGGSGNTIYF.